Following are 18 T cell receptor beta chains from one sample sequenced in a study of T-cell reconstitution after alpha-beta-depleted transplantation in children (TCRdb year 2016). Explained via the paper, the treatment or condition label denotes: allogeneic hematopoietic cell transplantation with graft depleted of TCRalphabeta T cells and CD19 B cells. The protocol used for the library was PCR. The data were produced on an Illumina HiSeq 2500. Molecular barcoding was employed in the preparation of TCR libraries, with unique molecular identifiers being used to normalize TCRbeta repertoire quantification. TCRdb took the public reads, trimmed them with fastp at Q25, ran MiXCR for clone calling and kept in-frame beta chains. Rows matching on CDR3 protein sequence are summarized as one entry with the most common DNA and genes. This sample comprises about 460,000 distinct CDR3 sequences, 10% of them detected only once. The leading ten clones occupy just over 2% of the sample.

The starting material was PBMCs, obtained before TCRalphabeta/CD19-depleted stem cell transplant. All receptors derive from a child aged 2 to 15 with inherited bone marrow failure, due to receive a stem cell transplant.

The V and J genes are TRBV7-8 and TRBJ2-1, with 8 bases identical to TRBD2. The CDR3 is 16 residues long. From germline, CDR1 is SGHVS and CDR2 FQNEAQ. With 5 bases clipped from V and 6 bases from J, the junction kept 12 bases outside the gene matches. CDR3 amino acids: CASSLSGTSKTNEQFF. The CDR3 coding sequence is TGTGCCAGCAGCCTATCCGGGACTAGTAAGACCAATGAGCAGTTCTTC.

In its sample, this clonotype was seen many times. This chain joins TRBV20-1 and TRBJ2-5; D is possibly TRBD1 (5 bases). The V end lost 7 bases, the J end lost 5 bases, and 11 bases lay between the germline ends. Germline CDR1 and CDR2: DFQATT and SNEGSKA (reference sequence). The CDR3 contains 11 residues. The chain's CDR3 is CSVRTRETQYF. The CDR3 region has the DNA TGCAGTGTTAGGACACGCGAGACCCAGTACTTC.

This clonotype has a count of ten or more. V and J are TRBV9 and TRBJ2-1; 13 nucleotides agree with TRBD2. The germline V gene encodes CDR1 SGDLS and CDR2 YYNGEE. Trimming removed 7 bases from V and 5 bases from J; junction bases left unmatched: 3. The CDR3 length is 14 residues. The CDR3, as DNA: TGTGCCAGCGGACTAGCGGGAGTCCACAATGAGCAGTTCTTC. This sequence encodes CASGLAGVHNEQFF. The variable domain in full, with the rest retrieved from reference TRBV9 and TRBJ2-1, is DSGVTQTPKHLITATGQRVTLRCSPRSGDLSVYWYQQSLDQGLQFLIQYYNGEERAKGNILERFSAQQFPDLHSELNLSSLELGDSALYFCASGLAGVHNEQFFGPGTRLTVL.

Many counts were recorded for this clonotype. The chain combines TRBV4-3 with TRBJ1-4; weak D call: TRBD1 (5 bases). This CDR3 contains 16 residues. V shed 0 bases and J shed 4 bases, with 12 bases lying between them. Germline-derived CDR1 and CDR2 are LGHNA and YSLEER. CDR3 sequence reads: CASSQEPGHHNEKLFF. DNA of the CDR3: TGCGCCAGCAGCCAAGAGCCCGGACACCATAATGAAAAACTGTTTTTT.

The CDR3 sequence is CASSSGGIDQPQHF. CDR3 bases: TGTGCCAGCAGTTCAGGGGGCATCGATCAGCCCCAGCATTTT. The chain employs TRBV6-5 and TRBJ1-5; 8 nucleotides line up with TRBD1. With V trimmed by 4 bases and J by 5 bases, 4 bases remained unmatched. Per the germline V gene, CDR1 is MNHEY and CDR2 is SVGAGI. The CDR3 runs to 14 residues.

The rearrangement uses TRBV5-4 and TRBJ2-1, with a possible D match to TRBD1 (5 bases). V was shortened by 0 bases and J by 8 bases, with 18 bases between the two germline ends. CDR3 size: 16 residues. Germline assignment: CDR1 SGHNT and CDR2 YYREEE (reference sequence). CDR3 DNA: TGTGCCAGCAGCTTGGAGGTGTCACAGGCGGCCGATGAGCAGTTCTTC. It specifies CASSLEVSQAADEQFF.

The rearrangement joins TRBV28 to TRBJ2-1, with TRBD2 matching over 9 bases. V shed 6 bases and J 4 bases; nucleotides not matched to a gene: 10. Germline CDR1 reads MDHEN; CDR2 reads SYDVKM. The CDR3 runs to 16 residues. The CDR3 region is CASSRPGTSRYNEQFF. CDR3 DNA sequence: TGTGCCAGCAGCCGCCCCGGGACTAGCAGATACAATGAGCAGTTCTTC. Based on the CDR3 plus reference TRBV28 and TRBJ2-1, the full variable domain is DVKVTQSSRYLVKRTGEKVFLECVQDMDHENMFWYRQDPGLGLRLIYFSYDVKMKEKGDIPEGYSVSREKKERFSLILESASTNQTSMYLCASSRPGTSRYNEQFFGPGTRLTVL.

The chain has TRBV7-8 and TRBJ2-1; 8 bases fit TRBD2. In germline, CDR1 is SGHVS, CDR2 FQNEAQ. V lost 5 bases and J lost 5; bases outside the gene matches: 8. The CDR3 has 15 residues. CDR3 residues: CASSNIAGFNNEQFF. Here the CDR3 DNA reads TGTGCCAGCAGCAACATAGCGGGATTCAACAATGAGCAGTTCTTC.

This clonotype was counted ten times or more. V and J are TRBV12-3 or TRBV12-4 and TRBJ2-7; 9 bases align to TRBD1. The CDR3 is 15 residues long. The trim removed 1 base at V and 4 bases at J, leaving 5 bases unmatched. CDR3 region: CASSLGGQGPYEQYF. CDR3 coding DNA: TGTGCCAGCAGTTTAGGGGGACAGGGACCGTACGAGCAGTACTTC.

In its sample, this clonotype was seen many times. V and J are TRBV6-5 and TRBJ2-7; 15 bases are shared with TRBD2. V gave up 2 bases and J gave up 2 bases; unmatched junction bases: 1. The germline V gene encodes CDR1 MNHEY and CDR2 SVGAGI. The length of the CDR3 is 16 residues. This chain's CDR3 is CASSYGLAGGTYEQYF. Here the CDR3 DNA reads TGTGCCAGCAGTTACGGACTAGCGGGAGGGACCTACGAGCAGTACTTC.

This clonotype was counted at least ten times. The chain combines TRBV12-3 or TRBV12-4 with TRBJ1-2; TRBD1 might be the D (5 bases). This CDR3 contains 14 residues. V was pared by 7 bases and J by 2 bases, with 14 bases between. CDR3 region: CASTPFQGNYGYTF. DNA of the CDR3: TGTGCCAGCACCCCTTTTCAGGGCAACTATGGCTACACCTTC.

This clonotype was seen only a few times. This chain's CDR3 is CASSLMGAGYTF. The CDR3 DNA is TGTGCCAGCAGCTTAATGGGGGCGGGCTACACCTTC. V gene TRBV7-2 combines with J gene TRBJ1-2; tentatively, D is TRBD1 (6 bases). Germline V gives CDR1 SGHTA, CDR2 FQGNSA. CDR3 length: 12 amino acids. Trimming pared 2 bases from V and 8 bases from J, leaving 9 bases between.

With respect to this clonotype: Mismatch with germline at one junction end may stem from a read error. This sequence joins TRBV7-7 and TRBJ2-5, with D perhaps TRBD2 (6 bases). CDR3 length equals 14 residues. The germline CDR1 and CDR2 sequences are SSHAT and FNYEAQ (reference sequence). CDR3: CASSLDTSIETQYF. Here the CDR3 DNA reads TGTGCTAGCAGCTTAGATACTAGCATAGAGACCCAGTACTTC.

This clonotype has more than one count but fewer than ten. The J gene is TRBJ2-4, the V gene TRBV7-2, with 9 nucleotides matching TRBD1. Losses at the gene ends were 5 bases for V and 6 bases for J; bases not matched to a gene: 14. Germline lookup yields CDR1 SGHTA and CDR2 FQGNSA. This CDR3 region has 17 residues. The CDR3: CASSVHPGQGAGNIQYF. The DNA for the CDR3 is TGTGCCAGCAGCGTCCATCCGGGACAGGGAGCCGGAAACATTCAGTACTTC. The whole variable domain, filled in from reference TRBV7-2 and TRBJ2-4, reads GAGVSQSPSNKVTEKGKDVELRCDPISGHTALYWYRQSLGQGLEFLIYFQGNSAPDKSGLPSDRFSAERTGGSVSTLTIQRTQQEDSAVYLCASSVHPGQGAGNIQYFGAGTRLSVL.

This clonotype was detected many times. This sequence joins TRBV12-3 or TRBV12-4 and TRBJ2-7, with D possibly being TRBD1 or TRBD2 (5 bases each). This CDR3 is built from 14 residues. The V end lost 3 bases, the J end lost 0 bases, and 9 bases lay between the germline ends. CDR3 residues: CASSFGGNSYEQYF. CDR3 nucleotide sequence: TGTGCCAGCAGTTTTGGGGGAAACTCCTACGAGCAGTACTTC.

This clonotype has more than one count but fewer than ten. The chain recombines TRBV12-5 with TRBJ2-1, with no clear D. In germline, CDR1 is LGHNT, CDR2 FRNRAP. V lost 3 bases and J 7 bases, leaving 4 bases between the germline ends. The CDR3 contains 11 residues. CDR3 DNA: TGTGCTAGTGGTTTCGGTAATGAGCAGTTCTTC. Translation: CASGFGNEQFF.

This clonotype was seen repeatedly, ten times or more. The V call is TRBV19, the J call TRBJ1-5; 9 bases line up with TRBD1. This CDR3 comprises 15 residues. Trimming cost V 4 bases and J 2 bases; bases outside gene matches: 3. Germline CDR1 and CDR2: LNHDA and SQIVND (reference sequence). The CDR3 reads CASSSRDRGNQPQHF. The CDR3, as DNA: TGTGCCAGTAGTAGCCGGGACAGGGGCAATCAGCCCCAGCATTTT.

The sample holds many counts of this clonotype. The CDR3 here is CASGLGAQETQYF. The DNA of the CDR3 is TGTGCCAGCGGCCTAGGGGCCCAAGAGACCCAGTACTTC. This rearrangement joins TRBV12-3 or TRBV12-4 to TRBJ2-5; D perhaps matches TRBD1 (5 bases). Deletions cut 8 bases from V and 1 base from J, with 11 bases between. The CDR3 runs 13 residues.